A single sample is the source of the 31 T cell receptor beta chains below, sequenced in a study of T-cell reconstitution after alpha-beta-depleted transplantation in children. A library of TCRbeta sequences, prepared with unique molecular identifiers, was generated. TCRdb re-called the PCR reads with MiXCR, one entry per CDR3 protein. Altogether approximately 640,000 distinct CDR3 sequences are present, roughly 15% being singletons, with the ten largest covering 1.1%. The source was PBMCs from the stem cell graft donor, collected from the stem cell graft. The receptors come from a human donor who donated a stem cell graft to a child with acute myeloid leukemia.

This chain connects TRBV11-2 to TRBJ2-1; perhaps TRBD2 as D (6 bases). The length of the CDR3 is 15 residues. Germline V gene data show CDR1 as SGHAT and CDR2 as FQNNGV. Trimming left V 5 bases short and J 0 bases short, with 11 bases between. In nucleotides, the CDR3 is TGTGCCAGCAGCCTCCAGGACTACTCCTACAATGAGCAGTTCTTC. The encoded protein is CASSLQDYSYNEQFF.

This clonotype has a count of ten or more. The gene calls are TRBV29-1 and TRBJ2-7; 9 bases line up with TRBD2. The J segment lost 1 base and the V segment lost 7 bases, leaving 11 bases of the junction unmatched. Germline values: CDR1 SQVTM, CDR2 ANQGSEA. The CDR3 spans 15 residues. The CDR3 region is CSAEAGGLFSYEQYF. The CDR3 DNA sequence: TGCAGCGCAGAAGCGGGGGGCCTGTTTTCCTACGAGCAGTACTTC.

The V and J genes are TRBV30 and TRBJ2-1, with D perhaps matching TRBD1 or TRBD2 (5 bases each). The CDR3 extends over 14 amino acids. CDR1 is GTSNPN, CDR2 SVGIG, per germline (reference sequence). Trimming took off 2 bases at V and 6 bases at J, with 14 bases between the two ends. The CDR3 DNA reads TGTGCCTGGAGTCCGGGACGATCGTCCAATGAGCAGTTCTTC. It is translated as CAWSPGRSSNEQFF.

This clonotype was counted only a few times. This chain joins TRBV7-2 and TRBJ2-3, with TRBD2 identical over 11 bases. This CDR3 is 14 amino acids long. Trimming removed 5 bases from V and 7 bases from J; junction bases left unmatched: 5. CDR1 is SGHTA and CDR2 is FQGNSA in the germline V gene. CDR3 in DNA: TGTGCCAGCAGCCGACTAGCGGGGTACCATACGCAGTATTTT. It yields the protein CASSRLAGYHTQYF. The variable domain in full, with the rest retrieved from reference TRBV7-2 and TRBJ2-3, is GAGVSQSPSNKVTEKGKDVELRCDPISGHTALYWYRQSLGQGLEFLIYFQGNSAPDKSGLPSDRFSAERTGGSVSTLTIQRTQQEDSAVYLCASSRLAGYHTQYFGPGTRLTVL.

The chain uses TRBV7-9 and TRBJ2-7; a weak D match, TRBD1 (6 bases). Germline CDR1 and CDR2: SEHNR and FQNEAQ (reference sequence). This CDR3 contains 14 residues. Trimming left V 5 bases short and J 1 base short, with 12 bases between. The CDR3 loop reads CASSPDSVSYEQYV. CDR3 coding DNA: TGTGCCAGCAGCCCGGACAGTGTATCCTACGAGCAGTACGTC.

This chain joins TRBV12-3 or TRBV12-4 and TRBJ1-1; D is unclear. V lost 6 bases and J 2 bases, leaving 10 bases between the germline ends. CDR3 length equals 13 residues. The CDR3 spells CASRNTINTEAFF. The CDR3 bases are TGTGCCAGCAGAAATACAATCAACACTGAAGCTTTCTTT.

In its sample, this clonotype was seen a few times. The genes are TRBV20-1 and TRBJ2-2, with 7 bases lining up with TRBD1. The junction had 8 bases not matched to a gene; V was cut back by 8 bases and J by 2 bases. Per the germline V gene, CDR1 is DFQATT and CDR2 is SNEGSKA (reference sequence). The CDR3 covers 14 residues. The CDR3: CSPWDRINTGELFF. The CDR3 region has the DNA TGCAGTCCATGGGACAGAATAAACACCGGGGAGCTGTTTTTT.

This CDR3 reads CSARGERGVGTGELFF. The CDR3 nucleotides are TGCAGTGCTAGAGGGGAGCGGGGGGTTGGAACCGGGGAGCTGTTTTTT. The chain employs TRBV20-1 and TRBJ2-2, with 9 bases aligning to TRBD2. The CDR3 has 16 residues. J gave up 5 bases and V 1 base, and 8 bases lay outside the gene matches. Germline V CDR1 and CDR2: DFQATT, SNEGSKA (reference sequence).

This sequence joins TRBV7-2 and TRBJ1-1, with TRBD1 matching 7 bases. The CDR3 totals 15 residues. CDR1 is SGHTA, CDR2 FQGNSA, per germline. The junction had 3 bases not matched to a gene; V was cut back by 2 bases and J by 0 bases. The CDR3 nucleotides are TGTGCCAGCAGCTTATCGGGACAGATGAACACTGAAGCTTTCTTT. Its protein is CASSLSGQMNTEAFF.

This clonotype was found many times. The CDR3 coding sequence is TGCAGTGCCCTCCGGAGAGGGGACGAGACCCAGTACTTC. It yields the protein CSALRRGDETQYF. The chain combines TRBV20-1 with TRBJ2-5, with D perhaps given as TRBD1 or TRBD2 (5 bases each). Germline CDR1 is DFQATT and CDR2 is SNEGSKA (reference sequence). The V end was cut by 6 bases, the J end by 5 bases, with 16 bases between. This CDR3 has 13 residues.

This clonotype was seen more than once but under ten times. This chain connects TRBV7-2 to TRBJ1-1; D not resolved. This CDR3 is 16 amino acids long. Trimming took off 6 bases at V and 6 bases at J, with 23 bases between the two ends. Germline values: CDR1 SGHTA, CDR2 FQGNSA. This CDR3 reads CASSRSASIGPAEAFF. CDR3 bases: TGTGCCAGCAGTCGTAGCGCCAGTATTGGGCCGGCTGAAGCTTTCTTT.

This clonotype was seen many times. The chain is built from TRBV20-1 and TRBJ2-5; unclear D gene. The CDR3 consists of 11 residues. Trimming shortened V by 3 bases and J by 2 bases, and 4 bases separated the two germline ends. From germline, CDR1 is DFQATT and CDR2 SNEGSKA (reference sequence). The CDR3 DNA sequence: TGCAGTGCTAGTTGGCAAGAGACCCAGTACTTC. This gives the protein CSASWQETQYF.

With regard to this clonotype: Since a much larger clone is just one base distant, this may be a read error. Here the CDR3 DNA reads TGCAGTGCTAGGGTACTGGGACAGGGCGACTCTGGGGCCAACGCCCTGACTTTC. This translates into CSARVLGQGDSGANALTF. The rearrangement uses TRBV20-1 and TRBJ2-6, with 9 bases identical to TRBD1. The CDR3 sequence is 18 residues long. Per germline, CDR1 DFQATT and CDR2 SNEGSKA (reference sequence).

The V gene is TRBV4-2, the J gene TRBJ2-7; 11 bases are shared with TRBD2. Germline V gene lookup returns CDR1 LGHNA and CDR2 YNFKEQ. This CDR3 spans 14 amino acids. The J segment lost 6 bases and the V segment lost 9 bases, leaving 10 bases of the junction unmatched. CDR3 in amino acids: CARGPRLAGLEQYF. CDR3 nucleotide sequence: TGTGCCAGGGGCCCCCGACTAGCGGGGCTCGAGCAGTACTTC.

This clonotype was detected many times. V and J are TRBV20-1 and TRBJ1-1; TRBD1 is a possible D gene (5 bases). CDR3 length: 14 amino acids. From germline, CDR1 is DFQATT and CDR2 SNEGSKA (reference sequence). With 4 bases removed from V and 3 bases from J, the gap between germline ends came to 15 bases. For the CDR3, the DNA is TGCAGTGCTAACCGGGAAGGGGCGGACACTGAAGCTTTCTTT. Its translation: CSANREGADTEAFF.

This clonotype was observed at least ten times. The rearrangement links TRBV5-6 to TRBJ2-7; 9 nucleotides match TRBD2. V lost 3 bases to trimming and J lost 4 bases; unmatched junction nucleotides: 5. The CDR3 consists of 14 residues. Germline V lookup: CDR1 SGHDT, CDR2 YYEEEE. The CDR3 is CASSSGLATYEQYV. Written as DNA, the CDR3 is TGTGCCAGCAGCTCAGGACTAGCGACATACGAGCAGTACGTC.

The chain recombines TRBV7-9 with TRBJ1-4; the D gene is possibly TRBD1 (6 bases). Per the germline V gene, CDR1 is SEHNR and CDR2 is FQNEAQ (reference sequence). V was pared by 6 bases and J by 12 bases, with 11 bases between. The CDR3 sequence is 11 residues long. CDR3 sequence: CASRAGAELFF. The CDR3 bases are TGTGCCAGCAGAGCGGGGGCTGAACTGTTTTTT. Filled out from reference TRBV7-9 and TRBJ1-4, the complete variable domain reads DTGVSQNPRHKITKRGQNVTFRCDPISEHNRLYWYRQTLGQGPEFLTYFQNEAQLEKSRLLSDRFSAERPKGSFSTLEIQRTEQGDSAMYLCASRAGAELFFGSGTQLSVL.

This chain joins TRBV20-1 and TRBJ1-1, with 8 bases that match TRBD1. CDR1 and CDR2 from the germline V gene are DFQATT and SNEGSKA (reference sequence). The V and J ends lost 6 bases and 4 bases, in that order; junction bases with no gene match: 13. The CDR3 length is 15 residues. The chain's CDR3 is CSAPRTGTPSTEAFF. The CDR3 bases are TGCAGTGCCCCCCGGACAGGGACCCCCTCCACTGAAGCTTTCTTT.

This clonotype showed up many times. This chain connects TRBV5-1 to TRBJ1-2; a possible D gene is TRBD1 (6 bases). The V end was cut by 0 bases, the J end by 4 bases, with 13 bases between. There are 15 residues in the CDR3. Germline CDR1 SGHRS, CDR2 YFSETQ. DNA for the CDR3: TGCGCCAGCAGCTTGGCCGGACAGAACATCTATGGCTACACCTTC. Protein: CASSLAGQNIYGYTF.

This clonotype has a count of ten or more. This chain links TRBV5-5 with TRBJ1-4; TRBD1 agrees at 8 bases. Germline CDR1 reads SGHKS; CDR2 reads YYEKEE (reference sequence). The CDR3 is 15 amino acids. The ends lost 2 bases at V and 5 bases at J; junction bases unmatched: 5. CDR3 loop: CASSLVRDRNEKLFF. The CDR3 coding sequence is TGTGCCAGCAGCTTAGTTCGGGACAGGAATGAAAAACTGTTTTTT.

At least ten counts were recorded for this clonotype. The chain carries TRBV20-1 and TRBJ2-7, with D perhaps matching TRBD1 or TRBD2 (5 bases each). The CDR3 has 15 amino acids. Germline V gene sequence: CDR1 DFQATT, CDR2 SNEGSKA (reference sequence). The V gene lost 4 bases and the J gene lost 3 bases, with 19 bases spanning the gap. The CDR3 bases are TGCAGTGCTATCCCGGGGACGGTAGGAAGCTACGAGCAGTACTTC. Protein sequence: CSAIPGTVGSYEQYF.

In this sample, this clonotype turned up a few times. The chain couples TRBV30 to TRBJ2-5; 7 bases match TRBD1. Per germline, CDR1 GTSNPN and CDR2 SVGIG (reference sequence). The CDR3 length is 13 residues. Germline trimming cut 5 bases from V and 2 bases from J; bases unmatched to any gene: 5. The CDR3 spells CAWLGTVQETQYF. The CDR3 bases are TGTGCCTGGCTGGGGACAGTACAAGAGACCCAGTACTTC.

The table lists this clonotype with a few counts. CDR3 in amino acids: CASSSTGASGTNEKLFF. The CDR3 DNA reads as TGTGCCAGCAGCTCCACAGGGGCGAGCGGAACTAATGAAAAACTGTTTTTT. The rearrangement joins TRBV12-3 or TRBV12-4 to TRBJ1-4, with TRBD1 matching 7 bases. Trimming took 6 bases from V and 1 from J; bases not matched to a gene: 11. The CDR3 runs to 17 residues.

In this sample, this clonotype turned up once. A read error may explain this, as a much larger clone is one base away. The chain couples TRBV20-1 to TRBJ2-3, with 8 bases identical to TRBD1. This CDR3 contains 13 residues. Germline trimming cut 5 bases from V and 6 bases from J; bases unmatched to any gene: 7. CDR1 and CDR2 (germline): DFQATT, SNEGSKA (reference sequence). CDR3 sequence (DNA): TGCAGTGCTTCGGACAGGGATTGGGATACGCAGTATTTT. This gives the protein CSASDRDWDTQYF.

At least ten counts were recorded for this clonotype. The chain has TRBV15 and TRBJ1-5, with 7 bases that match TRBD1. J was trimmed by 5 bases and V by 3 bases; bases with no gene match: 7. The germline V gene encodes CDR1 LNHNV and CDR2 YYDKDF (reference sequence). The CDR3 is made up of 15 amino acids. The DNA for the CDR3 is TGTGCCACCAGCAGGAGACAGGGACCCGATCAGCCCCAGCATTTT. It yields the protein CATSRRQGPDQPQHF.

This CDR3 reads CASSDSPGDTQYF. The CDR3 DNA sequence: TGTGCCAGCAGTGACTCCCCAGGGGATACGCAGTATTTT. The rearrangement joins TRBV5-6 to TRBJ2-3, with D tentatively TRBD1 (5 bases). The germline V and J ends were trimmed by 5 bases and 6 bases, with 13 bases remaining between them. Looked up from germline, CDR1 is SGHDT and CDR2 is YYEEEE. This CDR3 region has 13 residues.

The CDR3 DNA reads TGCGCCAGCAGCCTCGGCATGGCAGGGGTTTTGACAGATACGCAGTATTTT. Amino acid sequence: CASSLGMAGVLTDTQYF. The chain joins TRBV4-3 to TRBJ2-3, with a possible D match to TRBD1 (6 bases). Germline CDR1 LGHNA, CDR2 YSLEER. The V end was cut by 4 bases, the J end by 3 bases, with 20 bases between. This CDR3 is built from 17 residues.

The chain is built from TRBV20-1 and TRBJ1-6, with a possible D match to TRBD1 (5 bases). Trimming pared 0 bases from V and 7 bases from J, leaving 10 bases between. CDR3 size: 14 residues. Germline assignment: CDR1 DFQATT and CDR2 SNEGSKA (reference sequence). The CDR3 DNA follows: TGCAGTGCTAGAGATGGGACGCAAAATTCACCCCTCCACTTT. It encodes CSARDGTQNSPLHF.

This clonotype has more than one count but fewer than ten. The gene calls are TRBV6-5 and TRBJ1-5; D perhaps matches TRBD1 (5 bases). This CDR3 comprises 13 residues. Deletions cut 0 bases from V and 8 bases from J, with 8 bases between. Germline assignment: CDR1 MNHEY and CDR2 SVGAGI. This CDR3 reads CASSYSGGKPQHF. The CDR3 DNA is TGTGCCAGCAGTTACTCCGGGGGGAAGCCCCAGCATTTT.

The V gene is TRBV19, the J gene TRBJ2-6, with D unclear. V lost 6 bases and J 0 bases, leaving 6 bases between the germline ends. CDR3 length: 14 amino acids. Looked up from germline, CDR1 is LNHDA and CDR2 is SQIVND (reference sequence). The CDR3 reads CASRRNSGANVLTF. The CDR3 nucleotides are TGTGCCAGTAGAAGGAACTCTGGGGCCAACGTCCTGACTTTC.

A few counts support this clonotype. J is TRBJ2-5 and V is TRBV20-1; possibly TRBD1 or TRBD2 for D (6 bases each). CDR1 DFQATT and CDR2 SNEGSKA come from the germline V gene (reference sequence). V was trimmed by 1 base and J by 5 bases, leaving 17 bases between them. The CDR3 is 15 residues long. CDR3 loop: CSARVRSRGGETQYF. CDR3 sequence (DNA): TGCAGTGCTAGAGTAAGGAGCAGGGGAGGCGAGACCCAGTACTTC.